Each of the 19 T cell receptor beta chains below was sequenced from the same sample in a study of identical twins. TCRdb independently ran MiXCR on the 5' RACE reads; one entry per CDR3 protein. Of about 660,000 distinct CDR3 sequences in the sample, under 9% were seen once. These same records also appear under a second study, on yellow fever vaccine responses in identical twins.

The source material was PBMCs. The origin of the receptors is a woman under 30 in good health.

This clonotype was picked up many times. The chain recombines TRBV5-1 with TRBJ1-6; tentatively, D is TRBD1 (6 bases). The V end was cut by 0 bases, the J end by 10 bases, with 11 bases between. Per germline, CDR1 SGHRS and CDR2 YFSETQ. The CDR3 is made up of 14 amino acids. As DNA, the CDR3 is TGCGCCAGCAGCTTGGTAGGGGGGGACTCACCCCTCCACTTT. Amino acid sequence: CASSLVGGDSPLHF.

This clonotype was picked up a small number of times. The chain joins TRBV2 to TRBJ1-4, with a possible D match to TRBD1 (6 bases). V lost 7 bases to trimming and J lost 5 bases, with 14 bases between them. Germline CDR1 is SNHLY and CDR2 is FYNNEI. This CDR3 contains 14 residues. CDR3 DNA sequence: TGTGCCAGCATCCAGGACAGCCAGAATGAAAAACTGTTTTTT. Protein: CASIQDSQNEKLFF.

CDR3 coding DNA: TGTGCCAGCAGTTTCAGCGGGACGGGGGGGACCCAGTACTTC. Protein sequence: CASSFSGTGGTQYF. The rearrangement uses TRBV25-1 and TRBJ2-5, with 7 bases matching TRBD2. CDR1 and CDR2 (germline): MGHDK, SYGVNS. V dropped 5 bases and J dropped 7; count of bases not matched to a gene: 10. The CDR3 contains 14 residues.

This clonotype occurred many times. Germline is not matched at one junction end, which may reflect a read error. V and J are TRBV6-5 and TRBJ1-2; possible D gene TRBD1, 6 bases. The CDR3 runs 10 residues. Per the germline V gene, CDR1 is MNHEY and CDR2 is SVGAGI. The CDR3 region is CATGSDGYTF. Written as DNA, the CDR3 is TGCGCTACAGGGAGCGACGGCTACACCTTC.

The J gene is TRBJ2-2, the V gene TRBV4-3, with a tentative D call TRBD2 (6 bases). Germline CDR1 and CDR2: LGHNA and YSLEER. This CDR3 has 15 amino acids. V lost 1 base and J 5 bases, leaving 11 bases between the germline ends. The CDR3 loop reads CASSQGRAGTGELFF. The CDR3 nucleotides are TGCGCCAGCAGCCAAGGGAGGGCCGGGACCGGGGAGCTGTTTTTT.

This clonotype was observed many times. The V and J genes are TRBV5-1 and TRBJ2-2, with 7 bases lining up with TRBD1. The V and J ends lost 0 bases and 6 bases, in that order; junction bases with no gene match: 5. The CDR3 runs 15 residues. The V gene's germline CDR1 is SGHRS and CDR2 YFSETQ. The CDR3 protein is CASSLGQGAPGELFF. The CDR3 nucleotides are TGCGCCAGCAGCTTGGGACAGGGAGCGCCCGGGGAGCTGTTTTTT.

The chain employs TRBV4-3 and TRBJ1-1; D not certain. Germline V gene lookup returns CDR1 LGHNA and CDR2 YSLEER. V gave up 0 bases and J gave up 3 bases, with 2 bases separating them. The CDR3 totals 12 residues. The chain's CDR3 is CASSQDYTEAFF. The CDR3 coding sequence is TGCGCCAGCAGCCAAGACTACACTGAAGCTTTCTTT.

The gene calls are TRBV15 and TRBJ2-1; 10 positions agree with TRBD2. Germline trimming cut 5 bases from V and 1 base from J; bases unmatched to any gene: 5. CDR3 length equals 16 residues. Germline V CDR1 and CDR2: LNHNV, YYDKDF (reference sequence). The CDR3 sequence is CATSFEREGSYNEQFF. CDR3 DNA: TGTGCCACCAGCTTCGAGCGGGAGGGGTCCTACAATGAGCAGTTCTTC.

This clonotype showed up just once. The gene calls are TRBV9 and TRBJ2-4, with unresolved D. This CDR3 has 13 amino acids. V was clipped by 0 bases and J by 4 bases, with 5 bases between them. From germline, CDR1 is SGDLS and CDR2 YYNGEE. The CDR3 here is CASSVVGKNIQYF. The CDR3 DNA sequence: TGTGCCAGCAGCGTAGTGGGGAAAAACATTCAGTACTTC.

This clonotype was seen a handful of times. The chain employs TRBV4-3 and TRBJ2-2, with 12 bases aligning to TRBD1. Germline V gene data show CDR1 as LGHNA and CDR2 as YSLEER. After removal of 3 bases from V and 7 bases from J, the junction contained 3 bases not matched to a gene. The CDR3 spans 15 residues. CDR3 DNA sequence: TGCGCCAGCAGCCATCGGGACAGGGGGCACGGGGAGCTGTTTTTT. Translating gives CASSHRDRGHGELFF.

This clonotype was seen a handful of times. This chain uses TRBV5-8 with TRBJ1-5; the D gene is possibly TRBD1 (6 bases). V dropped 3 bases and J dropped 5 bases, with 15 bases sitting between them. The CDR3 loop spans 15 amino acids. Germline V gene lookup returns CDR1 SGHTS and CDR2 YDEGEE. The CDR3 sequence: CASSWGGQADQPQHF. The CDR3 bases are TGTGCCAGCAGCTGGGGGGGGCAAGCCGATCAGCCCCAGCATTTT.

The sample holds a few counts of this clonotype. This rearrangement joins TRBV5-5 to TRBJ2-4; D not certain. V lost 2 bases and J 4 bases, leaving 22 bases between the germline ends. This CDR3 has 18 amino acids. From germline, CDR1 is SGHKS and CDR2 YYEKEE (reference sequence). The CDR3, as DNA: TGTGCCAGCAGCTTTGCTCTTCTACAGTCATCTTTTAAAAACATTCAGTACTTC. Its translation: CASSFALLQSSFKNIQYF.

There are a few counts of this clonotype. This chain connects TRBV12-3 or TRBV12-4 to TRBJ2-7; a weak D match, TRBD1 (5 bases). The V gene lost 1 base and the J gene lost 1 base, with 11 bases spanning the gap. This CDR3 region has 15 residues. The CDR3 protein is CASSLVQGRSYEQYF. In nucleotides, the CDR3 is TGTGCCAGCAGTTTAGTGCAGGGAAGGTCCTACGAGCAGTACTTC.

This clonotype was counted a few times. The rearrangement uses TRBV3-1 and TRBJ1-2, with D possibly being TRBD1 (6 bases). Trimming removed 0 bases from V and 5 bases from J, with 16 bases in between. The CDR3 is 16 residues long. Per germline, CDR1 LGHDT and CDR2 YNNKEL (reference sequence). CDR3: CASSQDLVGRGYGYTF. The CDR3 coding sequence is TGTGCCAGCAGCCAAGATTTGGTCGGCAGGGGTTATGGCTACACCTTC.

This clonotype was picked up a small number of times. V and J are TRBV7-2 and TRBJ2-5; tentative D call: TRBD1 (5 bases). CDR1 and CDR2 (germline): SGHTA, FQGNSA. This CDR3 has 14 amino acids. V was cut by 5 bases and J by 2 bases, with 12 bases left in between. The CDR3 region has the DNA TGTGCCAGCAGCGTCGACAGAGAACAAGAGACCCAGTACTTC. Its protein is CASSVDREQETQYF.

This clonotype came up a few times. The rearrangement uses TRBV20-1 and TRBJ2-4; possible D gene TRBD2, 6 bases. CDR1 DFQATT and CDR2 SNEGSKA come from the germline V gene (reference sequence). Trimming removed 5 bases from V and 0 bases from J, with 14 bases in between. The length of the CDR3 is 15 residues. CDR3 region: CSADGGRTAKNIQYF. CDR3 sequence (DNA): TGCAGTGCTGATGGTGGGAGGACAGCCAAAAACATTCAGTACTTC.

This clonotype was counted only a few times. CDR3 protein: CATSRDSAYYGYTF. The CDR3 DNA follows: TGTGCCACCAGCAGAGATTCAGCCTACTATGGCTACACCTTC. The J gene is TRBJ1-2, the V gene TRBV15; D is ambiguous. Germline V CDR1 and CDR2: LNHNV, YYDKDF (reference sequence). The V end was cut by 0 bases, the J end by 3 bases, with 8 bases between. The CDR3 runs to 14 residues.

The sample holds a few counts of this clonotype. This chain links TRBV29-1 with TRBJ2-7; no reliable D call. The CDR3 runs to 13 residues. V was shortened by 0 bases and J by 12 bases, with 18 bases between the two germline ends. CDR1 and CDR2 from the germline V gene are SQVTM and ANQGSEA. CDR3 loop: CSVEDPVAGDRYF. The DNA for the CDR3 is TGCAGCGTTGAAGATCCCGTGGCAGGTGACCGGTACTTC.

V is TRBV11-2 and J is TRBJ2-7; D is unresolved. The V gene lost 1 base and the J gene lost 2 bases, with 9 bases spanning the gap. Germline lookup yields CDR1 SGHAT and CDR2 FQNNGV. The CDR3 is made up of 14 amino acids. CDR3 coding DNA: TGTGCCAGCAGCTTAGTTCGGGCACCCTACGAGCAGTACTTC. Its protein is CASSLVRAPYEQYF.